This is a list of T cell receptor beta chains from one sample in a study of graft-versus-host responses after intestinal transplantation. The protocol was immunoSEQ multiplex PCR, while the TCRdb copy is restricted to in-frame clones and leaves out a portion. The table records 7,500 to 9,500 clones, 80% to 85% of them present only once. Here the sequenced sample was ileum tissue, taken roughly 19 weeks after transplant. The receptors were sampled from a human patient who received an intestinal transplant, so some T cells may come from the graft donor. Each CDR3 is given with its conserved first and last residue. The D gene is left open where the match is weak. The size entry is marked missing in some rows and otherwise reads once, few, many or a size class.

d_gene: TRBD1; abundance: -; j_gene: TRBJ1-2; v_gene: TRBV10-3; CDR3aa: CAITQDRDGYTF; CDR3nt: TGTGCCATCACTCAGGACAGGGACGGCTACACCTTC
d_gene: TRBD1; abundance: -; j_gene: TRBJ1-5; v_gene: TRBV6-5; CDR3aa: CASSTTGHQPQHF; CDR3nt: TGTGCCAGCAGCACGACAGGGCATCAGCCCCAGCATTTT
d_gene: TRBD2; abundance: -; j_gene: TRBJ2-1; v_gene: TRBV10-3; CDR3aa: CAITPGLADYNEQFF; CDR3nt: TGTGCCATCACCCCGGGACTAGCGGATTACAATGAGCAGTTCTTC
d_gene: TRBD2; abundance: few; j_gene: TRBJ2-3; v_gene: TRBV7-9; CDR3aa: CASSQAGGSVRTDTQYF; CDR3nt: TGTGCCAGCAGCCAAGCGGGGGGGTCAGTCCGCACAGATACGCAGTATTTT
d_gene: -; abundance: few; j_gene: TRBJ1-3; v_gene: TRBV7-9; CDR3aa: CASQGGNTIYF; CDR3nt: TGTGCCAGCCAGGGAGGAAACACCATATATTTT
d_gene: TRBD2; abundance: -; j_gene: TRBJ2-5; v_gene: TRBV9; CDR3aa: CASSVEPSGETQYF; CDR3nt: TGTGCCAGCAGCGTAGAACCTAGCGGAGAGACCCAGTACTTC
d_gene: TRBD1; abundance: -; j_gene: TRBJ1-2; v_gene: TRBV4-2; CDR3aa: CASSLSPGQGPSNYGYTF; CDR3nt: TGTGCCAGCAGCCTAAGCCCGGGACAGGGCCCCTCTAACTATGGCTACACCTTC
d_gene: TRBD2; abundance: once; j_gene: TRBJ2-3; v_gene: TRBV7-6; CDR3aa: CASSLVAGGTDTQYF; CDR3nt: TGTGCCAGCAGCTTAGTCGCGGGGGGCACAGATACGCAGTATTTT
d_gene: TRBD1; abundance: -; j_gene: TRBJ2-5; v_gene: TRBV2; CDR3aa: CASNYRGRETQYF; CDR3nt: TGTGCCAGCAACTACAGGGGTAGAGAGACCCAGTACTTC
d_gene: -; abundance: -; j_gene: TRBJ2-4; v_gene: TRBV5-4; CDR3aa: CASSLVGSGVENIQYF; CDR3nt: TGTGCCAGCAGCTTGGTTGGTAGCGGTGTTGAAAACATTCAGTACTTC
d_gene: -; abundance: -; j_gene: TRBJ2-3; v_gene: TRBV7-6; CDR3aa: CASSLKEDTQYF; CDR3nt: TGTGCCAGCAGCTTAAAGGAGGATACGCAGTATTTT
d_gene: -; abundance: -; j_gene: TRBJ2-1; v_gene: TRBV27; CDR3aa: CASSLLSSYSEQFF; CDR3nt: TGTGCCAGCAGTTTGTTGAGCTCCTACAGTGAGCAGTTCTTC
d_gene: -; abundance: -; j_gene: TRBJ1-4; v_gene: TRBV2; CDR3aa: CASSTPRQGNNEKLFF; CDR3nt: TGTGCCAGCAGTACGCCTCGGCAGGGGAATAATGAAAAACTGTTTTTT
d_gene: TRBD1; abundance: -; j_gene: TRBJ2-3; v_gene: TRBV25-1; CDR3aa: CASRDRGTDTQYF; CDR3nt: TGTGCCAGCAGGGACAGGGGCACAGATACGCAGTATTTT
d_gene: -; abundance: once; j_gene: TRBJ2-1; v_gene: TRBV5-1; CDR3aa: CASSYDSPRYNEQFF; CDR3nt: TGCGCCAGCAGTTATGACAGCCCGCGTTACAATGAGCAGTTCTTC
d_gene: -; abundance: -; j_gene: TRBJ2-3; v_gene: TRBV5-1; CDR3aa: CASSLGVNLGDTQYF; CDR3nt: TGCGCCAGCAGCTTGGGGGTCAACCTCGGCGATACGCAGTATTTT
d_gene: TRBD2; abundance: -; j_gene: TRBJ2-3; v_gene: TRBV10-3; CDR3aa: CAISAGTSVSDTQYF; CDR3nt: TGTGCCATCAGTGCAGGGACTAGCGTCTCAGATACGCAGTATTTT
d_gene: -; abundance: -; j_gene: TRBJ1-1; v_gene: TRBV5-6; CDR3aa: CASSPVWRAEYTEAFF; CDR3nt: TGTGCCAGCAGCCCGGTTTGGAGGGCAGAGTACACTGAAGCTTTCTTT
d_gene: TRBD1; abundance: -; j_gene: TRBJ2-5; v_gene: TRBV10-3; CDR3aa: CATGQGLEGTQYF; CDR3nt: TGTGCCACGGGACAGGGTCTGGAGGGGACCCAGTACTTC
d_gene: -; abundance: -; j_gene: TRBJ2-7; v_gene: TRBV5-1; CDR3aa: CASSSPPRGEQYF; CDR3nt: TGCGCCAGCAGCTCACCTCCCCGTGGGGAGCAGTACTTC
d_gene: -; abundance: -; j_gene: TRBJ1-2; v_gene: TRBV6-5; CDR3aa: CASSYEGGGGYTF; CDR3nt: TGTGCCAGCAGTTACGAGGGTGGCGGTGGCTACACCTTC
d_gene: -; abundance: -; j_gene: TRBJ1-2; v_gene: TRBV5-8; CDR3aa: CASSLGQIGVGYTF; CDR3nt: TGTGCCAGCAGCTTGGGACAGATCGGTGTTGGCTACACCTTC
d_gene: TRBD1; abundance: -; j_gene: TRBJ2-1; v_gene: TRBV6-5; CDR3aa: CASGLDTGVYEQFF; CDR3nt: TGTGCCAGCGGCTTAGATACAGGGGTTTATGAGCAGTTCTTC
d_gene: -; abundance: few; j_gene: TRBJ1-6; v_gene: TRBV5-4; CDR3aa: CASSSDWGRMYSPLHF; CDR3nt: TGTGCCAGCAGCTCGGACTGGGGCAGGATGTATTCACCCCTCCACTTT
d_gene: TRBD1; abundance: once; j_gene: TRBJ1-1; v_gene: TRBV7-9; CDR3aa: CASSQLKGQGWVGAFF; CDR3nt: TGTGCCAGCAGCCAATTAAAGGGACAGGGTTGGGTGGGAGCTTTCTTT
d_gene: TRBD1; abundance: -; j_gene: TRBJ1-2; v_gene: TRBV6-5; CDR3aa: CASRDRDYGYTF; CDR3nt: TGTGCCAGCAGGGACAGGGACTATGGCTACACCTTC
d_gene: TRBD1; abundance: -; j_gene: TRBJ2-7; v_gene: TRBV4-1; CDR3aa: CASSRGGAGSYEQYF; CDR3nt: TGCGCCAGCAGCCGAGGGGGCGCGGGCTCCTACGAGCAGTACTTC
d_gene: -; abundance: -; j_gene: TRBJ2-7; v_gene: TRBV7-2; CDR3aa: CASSLLRDYEQYF; CDR3nt: TGTGCCAGCAGCTTACTAAGGGACTACGAGCAGTACTTC
d_gene: TRBD1; abundance: -; j_gene: TRBJ1-2; v_gene: TRBV11-2; CDR3aa: CASSFGGGRGYTF; CDR3nt: TGTGCCAGCAGCTTTGGAGGGGGCAGGGGCTACACCTTC